These 8 T cell receptor beta chains came from one sample sequenced in a study of blood T cell repertoires in COVID-19. The repertoire was sequenced with immunoSEQ multiplex PCR; TCRdb's copy has only in-frame clones and lacks some. The data contain around 58,000 clones, more than 80% of them singletons. Sequencing used PBMCs or T cells enriched from blood (not recorded which). The origin of the receptors is a woman in her forties with acute COVID-19.

This chain uses TRBV10-2 with TRBJ1-1; 8 bases are shared with TRBD1. V trimming: 7 bases; J trimming: 1 base; junction bases outside the gene matches: 5. The germline V gene encodes CDR1 WSHSY and CDR2 SAAADI. The CDR3 length is 14 residues. The CDR3: CASIGTGENTEAFF. DNA for the CDR3: TGCGCCAGCATAGGGACAGGAGAGAACACTGAAGCTTTCTTT.

The chain links TRBV28 to TRBJ2-5; 10 bases align to TRBD2. Germline V CDR1 and CDR2: MDHEN, SYDVKM. The CDR3 sequence is 16 residues long. The junction had 13 bases not matched to a gene; V was cut back by 8 bases and J by 4 bases. CDR3 protein: CASWGLAGVSGETQYF. CDR3 nucleotides: TGTGCCAGCTGGGGCCTAGCGGGAGTCTCGGGAGAGACCCAGTACTTC.

This clone has only a few counts. V gene TRBV29-1 combines with J gene TRBJ1-2; TRBD1 is a possible D gene (5 bases). The CDR3 has 13 amino acids. V lost 2 bases and J lost 4, with 11 bases in between. Germline lookup yields CDR1 SQVTM and CDR2 ANQGSEA. The CDR3 DNA follows: TGCAGCGTTGAAATGGGGCGAGGCTATGGCTACACCTTC. It specifies CSVEMGRGYGYTF.

The rearrangement joins TRBV2 to TRBJ2-5; a possible D gene is TRBD1 (6 bases). The germline CDR1 and CDR2 sequences are SNHLY and FYNNEI. The CDR3 is made up of 15 amino acids. Trimming stripped 5 bases from V and 3 bases from J, with 16 bases between. The CDR3 DNA is TGTGCCAGCAGTAGGCCGGACAGCGTTAAAGAGACCCAGTACTTC. It specifies CASSRPDSVKETQYF.

The count of this clone is one. V usage is TRBV27 and J usage is TRBJ1-2; a possible D gene is TRBD1 (6 bases). This CDR3 is 13 amino acids long. V lost 6 bases and J lost 4, with 12 bases in between. Germline V gene sequence: CDR1 MNHEY, CDR2 SMNVEV (reference sequence). The CDR3 protein is CASSTTGFYGYTF. In nucleotides, the CDR3 is TGTGCCAGCAGCACTACAGGGTTCTATGGCTACACCTTC.

The V gene is TRBV5-1, the J gene TRBJ2-5, with a weak D call TRBD2 (5 bases). Germline V gives CDR1 SGHRS, CDR2 YFSETQ. This CDR3 contains 13 residues. V gave up 4 bases and J gave up 2 bases, with 9 bases separating them. The CDR3 DNA is TGCGCCAGCAGCCCGGGGAGTCAAGAGACCCAGTACTTC. Protein product: CASSPGSQETQYF.

The chain links TRBV5-1 to TRBJ1-1; tentatively, D is TRBD1 (6 bases). V was pared by 6 bases and J by 5 bases, with 20 bases between. Germline V gene sequence: CDR1 SGHRS, CDR2 YFSETQ. This CDR3 is 15 amino acids long. The chain's CDR3 is CASTPGTSRTTEAFF. The CDR3 DNA is TGCGCCAGCACCCCCGGGACAAGTCGAACAACTGAAGCTTTCTTT. Filled out from reference TRBV5-1 and TRBJ1-1, the complete variable domain reads KAGVTQTPRYLIKTRGQQVTLSCSPISGHRSVSWYQQTPGQGLQFLFEYFSETQRNKGNFPGRFSGRQFSNSRSEMNVSTLELGDSALYLCASTPGTSRTTEAFFGQGTRLTVV.

This chain connects TRBV28 to TRBJ1-2; 7 bases are a match to TRBD1. V shed 6 bases, J shed 5 bases, and the junction held 12 bases outside the gene matches. CDR1 and CDR2 from the germline V gene are MDHEN and SYDVKM. The CDR3 spans 15 residues. CDR3 nucleotides: TGTGCCAGCAGCCCGCCGGGACAGTGGGATTATGGCTACACCTTC. Protein sequence: CASSPPGQWDYGYTF.